What follows are 21 T cell receptor beta chains derived from one specimen sequenced in a study of blood T cell repertoires in COVID-19. The table came from immunoSEQ multiplex PCR; TCRdb's copy has only in-frame clones and leaves some out. This table has 30,000 or so clones, under 85% appearing once. Sequencing was done on a sample of peripheral blood. The receptors come from an elderly man with acute or convalescent COVID-19.

The chain couples TRBV5-1 to TRBJ2-5, with 10 nucleotides matching TRBD1. Germline V gene lookup returns CDR1 SGHRS and CDR2 YFSETQ. The CDR3 is 19 residues long. V lost 4 bases and J lost 6; bases outside the gene matches: 21. CDR3 residues: CASSPGTGERFLTAQTQYF. CDR3 in DNA: TGCGCCAGCAGCCCTGGGACAGGGGAAAGGTTCTTGACGGCCCAGACCCAGTACTTC.

This clone was seen a few times. V gene TRBV6-5 combines with J gene TRBJ2-7; weak D call: TRBD2 (5 bases). The germline V gene encodes CDR1 MNHEY and CDR2 SVGAGI. Trimming removed 7 bases at V and 5 bases at J, with 18 bases between. The CDR3 is made up of 14 amino acids. CDR3 in DNA: TGTGCCAGCACCCCCCCGGGGATTCGGAACGAGCAGTACTTC. This translates into CASTPPGIRNEQYF.

This clone was seen more than once but under ten times. The genes are TRBV7-8 and TRBJ1-4; no clear D gene. This CDR3 has 15 amino acids. Germline V gives CDR1 SGHVS, CDR2 FQNEAQ. With 2 bases removed from V and 5 bases from J, the gap between germline ends came to 12 bases. CDR3 coding DNA: TGTGCCAGCAGCTTACTTACCGACTGGAATGAAAAACTGTTTTTT. Protein sequence: CASSLLTDWNEKLFF.

The rearrangement uses TRBV6-6 and TRBJ2-6; the D is unclear. The CDR3 sequence is 15 residues long. Trimming stripped 2 bases from V and 0 bases from J, with 5 bases between. The germline gives CDR1 MNHNY, CDR2 SVGAGI (reference sequence). In nucleotides, the CDR3 is TGTGCCAGCAGTTACCCCTTCTCTGGGGCCAACGTCCTGACTTTC. The encoded protein is CASSYPFSGANVLTF.

This chain connects TRBV5-6 to TRBJ2-5; TRBD2 aligns across 12 bases. V lost 0 bases to trimming and J lost 4 bases; unmatched junction nucleotides: 10. The CDR3 length is 18 residues. The germline CDR1 and CDR2 sequences are SGHDT and YYEEEE. In DNA form, the CDR3 reads TGTGCCAGCAGCTTGGGACTAGCGGGGGTGAGAGGTTTAGAGACCCAGTACTTC. Protein product: CASSLGLAGVRGLETQYF. Together with reference TRBV5-6 and TRBJ2-5, the CDR3 gives the full variable domain: DAGVTQSPTHLIKTRGQQVTLRCSPKSGHDTVSWYQQALGQGPQFIFQYYEEEERQRGNFPDRFSGHQFPNYSSELNVNALLLGDSALYLCASSLGLAGVRGLETQYFGPGTRLLVL.

The chain uses TRBV5-5 and TRBJ2-5, with 7 bases identical to TRBD1. This CDR3 has 14 residues. With V trimmed by 0 bases and J by 8 bases, 7 bases remained unmatched. The germline CDR1 and CDR2 sequences are SGHKS and YYEKEE (reference sequence). CDR3 sequence reads: CASSLEGAGLTQYF. CDR3 nucleotides: TGTGCCAGCAGCTTGGAGGGGGCCGGATTAACCCAGTACTTC.

V usage is TRBV5-1 and J usage is TRBJ2-2; D not resolved. The V and J ends lost 9 bases and 2 bases respectively, with 11 bases between them. The CDR3 is 13 residues long. Germline values: CDR1 SGHRS, CDR2 YFSETQ. Here the CDR3 reads CATALGNTGELFF. CDR3 nucleotides: TGCGCCACCGCCCTAGGAAACACCGGGGAGCTGTTTTTT. Full variable domain (outside the CDR3, taken from reference TRBV5-1 and TRBJ2-2): KAGVTQTPRYLIKTRGQQVTLSCSPISGHRSVSWYQQTPGQGLQFLFEYFSETQRNKGNFPGRFSGRQFSNSRSEMNVSTLELGDSALYLCATALGNTGELFFGEGSRLTVL.

The gene calls are TRBV18 and TRBJ1-2; D is ambiguous. CDR3 length equals 13 residues. Trimming removed 6 bases from V and 6 bases from J, with 14 bases in between. CDR1 KGHSH and CDR2 LQKENI come from the germline V gene. The CDR3 nucleotides are TGTGCCAGCTCGGACTCATTGCTCGATGGCTACACCTTC. It is translated as CASSDSLLDGYTF.

This chain links TRBV5-4 with TRBJ2-1; the D gene is possibly TRBD2 (5 bases). CDR1 is SGHNT, CDR2 YYREEE, per germline (reference sequence). The CDR3 totals 16 residues. The V end lost 0 bases, the J end lost 2 bases, and 12 bases lay between the germline ends. The DNA for the CDR3 is TGTGCCAGCAGCTTGGGGCTAGCTATCCCCTACAATGAGCAGTTCTTC. Protein: CASSLGLAIPYNEQFF.

A few counts support this clone. The rearrangement links TRBV19 to TRBJ2-1; maybe TRBD2 (6 bases). This CDR3 is built from 13 residues. Between the trimmed V and J ends, which lost 10 bases and 0 bases, there was a span of 10 bases. Per germline, CDR1 LNHDA and CDR2 SQIVND (reference sequence). The CDR3 nucleotides read TGTGCCACTCGGGGGAGCTCCTACAATGAGCAGTTCTTC. Its translation: CATRGSSYNEQFF.

The chain joins TRBV5-1 to TRBJ1-5; 8 positions match TRBD1. In germline, CDR1 is SGHRS, CDR2 YFSETQ. CDR3 size: 15 residues. V was clipped by 4 bases and J by 7 bases; unmatched bases: 10. The CDR3 DNA reads as TGCGCCAGCAGCGGCGGACAGGGAGTAGGCCAGCCCCAGCATTTT. Its translation: CASSGGQGVGQPQHF.

This clone was seen once. V and J are TRBV11-2 and TRBJ1-6; tentatively, D is TRBD1 (5 bases). Trimming pared 2 bases from V and 13 bases from J, leaving 18 bases between. CDR1 and CDR2 from the germline V gene are SGHAT and FQNNGV. The CDR3 has 15 amino acids. The CDR3 sequence is CASSLLTVGAMPLHF. The DNA for the CDR3 is TGTGCCAGCAGCTTATTAACGGTAGGGGCTATGCCCCTCCACTTT.

The chain uses TRBV19 and TRBJ2-5, with 8 nucleotides matching TRBD1. The CDR3 is 15 residues long. Losses at the gene ends were 4 bases for V and 2 bases for J; bases not matched to a gene: 6. CDR1 and CDR2 (germline): LNHDA, SQIVND (reference sequence). DNA for the CDR3: TGTGCCAGTAGTAGCTTCGGACAGGGACAAGAGACCCAGTACTTC. Translation: CASSSFGQGQETQYF.

This clone was observed a single time. The V and J genes are TRBV4-2 and TRBJ2-5, with 10 bases aligning to TRBD2. CDR3 length: 17 amino acids. Germline loops: CDR1 LGHNA, CDR2 YNFKEQ. V lost 1 base to trimming and J lost 2 bases; unmatched junction nucleotides: 7. In DNA, the CDR3 is TGTGCCAGCAGCCAAGGGCGAGCGGGGGGGCGGCAAGAGACCCAGTACTTC. Translated, it gives CASSQGRAGGRQETQYF.

This clone was counted between two and nine times. The chain recombines TRBV29-1 with TRBJ2-3; 9 bases are shared with TRBD1. Germline V gene data show CDR1 as SQVTM and CDR2 as ANQGSEA. The J segment lost 3 bases and the V segment lost 7 bases, leaving 5 bases of the junction unmatched. The CDR3 consists of 13 residues. The CDR3 spells CSARQGGTDTQYF. The DNA of the CDR3 is TGCAGCGCTAGACAGGGGGGGACAGATACGCAGTATTTT.

This rearrangement joins TRBV28 to TRBJ2-7; TRBD1 agrees at 8 bases. CDR3 length equals 16 residues. The ends lost 6 bases at V and 2 bases at J; junction bases unmatched: 12. Per germline, CDR1 MDHEN and CDR2 SYDVKM. The CDR3 spells CASRRPGGGSAYEQYF. Written as DNA, the CDR3 is TGTGCCAGCAGAAGACCAGGGGGCGGTTCGGCCTACGAGCAGTACTTC.

This clone was detected only a few times. The gene calls are TRBV5-4 and TRBJ2-6, with TRBD2 matching over 11 bases. Unmatched junction bases numbered 8, after V lost 5 bases and J lost 1 base. This CDR3 region has 18 residues. CDR1 is SGHNT and CDR2 is YYREEE in the germline V gene (reference sequence). In nucleotides, the CDR3 is TGTGCCAGCAGTTCCCCTCTAGCGGGGGGATCTGGGGCCAACGTCCTGACTTTC. Translating it yields CASSSPLAGGSGANVLTF.

In this sample, this clone turned up a few times. V usage is TRBV19 and J usage is TRBJ2-1; a weak D match, TRBD2 (6 bases). CDR3 length: 14 residues. V was clipped by 4 bases and J by 9 bases, with 16 bases between them. The germline gives CDR1 LNHDA, CDR2 SQIVND (reference sequence). This chain's CDR3 is CASSTQSQGGEQFF. The DNA of the CDR3 is TGTGCCAGTAGTACTCAATCCCAGGGAGGTGAGCAGTTCTTC.

V and J are TRBV7-3 and TRBJ1-1; maybe TRBD1 (5 bases). Germline-derived CDR1 and CDR2 are SGHTA and FQGTGA. The CDR3 is made up of 14 amino acids. With 2 bases removed from V and 3 bases from J, the gap between germline ends came to 10 bases. The CDR3 spells CASSLAGGHTEAFF. In DNA, the CDR3 is TGTGCCAGCAGCTTAGCGGGGGGTCACACTGAAGCTTTCTTT.

V usage is TRBV27 and J usage is TRBJ2-2; 9 bases are shared with TRBD2. Germline loops: CDR1 MNHEY, CDR2 SMNVEV (reference sequence). The CDR3 is 16 amino acids. V gave up 2 bases and J gave up 0 bases; unmatched junction bases: 1. The CDR3 sequence: CASSLRLAANTGELFF. Here the CDR3 DNA reads TGTGCCAGCAGTTTACGACTAGCGGCGAACACCGGGGAGCTGTTTTTT.

The chain links TRBV6-5 to TRBJ2-2, with D uncertain. This CDR3 region has 13 residues. Germline CDR1 reads MNHEY; CDR2 reads SVGAGI. V dropped 2 bases and J dropped 5 bases, with 6 bases sitting between them. The CDR3: CASSYPVTGELFF. CDR3 in DNA: TGTGCCAGCAGTTACCCTGTTACCGGGGAGCTGTTTTTT.